Each of the 10 T cell receptor beta chains below was sequenced from the same sample in a study of glioma-infiltrating T cells after dendritic cell vaccination (dated by TCRdb to 2016 to 2017). The time point label, as the study defines it: after dendritic cell vaccination, including at tumor progression/relapse. The library was produced with the immunoSEQ multiplex PCR assay. The table comes from immuneACCESS by way of TCRdb, which keeps in-frame sequences with V and J called. Part of the clones is missing from these tables; in studies checked, under half for an unresolved V gene and the rest for unknown reasons. Present in this sample are about 94,000 clones, approximately 80% of which were seen just once. Approximately 5.4% of the sample belongs to the ten largest clones. This specimen was blood, taken after dendritic cell vaccination. Every receptor here comes from a human donor with glioblastoma.

CDR3 amino acids: CASSQGTSVEQFF. In nucleotides, the CDR3 is TGTGCCAGTAGTCAAGGGACTAGCGTTGAGCAGTTCTTC. This chain uses TRBV19 with TRBJ2-1; TRBD2 matches at 10 bases. Germline CDR1 reads LNHDA; CDR2 reads SQIVND (reference sequence). This CDR3 is built from 13 residues. V dropped 5 bases and J dropped 9; count of bases not matched to a gene: 4.

This chain connects TRBV7-8 to TRBJ1-1, with a possible D match to TRBD1 (6 bases). The CDR3 covers 15 residues. Germline CDR1 and CDR2: SGHVS and FQNEAQ. V shed 4 bases and J shed 6 bases, with 18 bases lying between them. CDR3 nucleotides: TGTGCCAGCAGCTCTGAGGGCAGGGGCACTCCTGAAGCTTTCTTT. Residues: CASSSEGRGTPEAFF.

This chain links TRBV6-1 with TRBJ2-2; possibly TRBD1 for D (5 bases). V lost 6 bases to trimming and J lost 2 bases, with 10 bases between them. Germline CDR1 MNHNS, CDR2 SASEGT. The CDR3 extends over 14 amino acids. The CDR3 is CASRGHPNTGELFF. Here the CDR3 DNA reads TGTGCCAGCAGAGGACACCCCAACACCGGGGAGCTGTTTTTT.

The chain has TRBV5-3 and TRBJ1-4, with D perhaps matching TRBD1 (6 bases). TRBV5-3 is marked as an open reading frame, function uncertain. CDR3 length: 11 residues. V was pared by 3 bases and J by 14 bases, with 11 bases between. CDR3 in DNA: TGTGCCAGAAGCTCCCGGGGGGCGCTGTTTTTT. Amino acids: CARSSRGALFF.

V is TRBV5-1 and J is TRBJ2-7; 12 nucleotides agree with TRBD2. With 7 bases clipped from V and 4 bases from J, the junction kept 6 bases outside the gene matches. CDR1 SGHRS and CDR2 YFSETQ come from the germline V gene. This CDR3 comprises 14 residues. This chain's CDR3 is CASGRTSGTYEQYF. The DNA for the CDR3 is TGCGCCAGCGGAAGGACTAGCGGGACTTACGAGCAGTACTTC. Full variable domain (rest looked up from reference TRBV5-1 and TRBJ2-7): KAGVTQTPRYLIKTRGQQVTLSCSPISGHRSVSWYQQTPGQGLQFLFEYFSETQRNKGNFPGRFSGRQFSNSRSEMNVSTLELGDSALYLCASGRTSGTYEQYFGPGTRLTVT.

The V call is TRBV11-2, the J call TRBJ2-1; TRBD2 aligns across 7 bases. CDR1 is SGHAT and CDR2 is FQNNGV in the germline V gene. V lost 6 bases and J lost 3; bases outside the gene matches: 8. The CDR3 consists of 15 residues. CDR3 region: CASSAGVAGYNEQFF. The CDR3 DNA is TGTGCCAGCAGTGCGGGGGTAGCGGGCTACAATGAGCAGTTCTTC. Drawing the rest from reference TRBV11-2 and TRBJ2-1, the complete variable domain is EAGVAQSPRYKIIEKRQSVAFWCNPISGHATLYWYQQILGQGPKLLIQFQNNGVVDDSQLPKDRFSAERLKGVDSTLKIQPAKLEDSAVYLCASSAGVAGYNEQFFGPGTRLTVL.

V gene TRBV9 combines with J gene TRBJ1-1, with 10 positions matching TRBD1. The CDR3 is 15 residues long. Per the germline V gene, CDR1 is SGDLS and CDR2 is YYNGEE. V trimming: 4 bases; J trimming: 5 bases; junction bases outside the gene matches: 8. CDR3 nucleotide sequence: TGTGCCAGCAGCCGAGGAGGGACAGGGGTGACTGAAGCTTTCTTT. Its translation: CASSRGGTGVTEAFF.

The chain has TRBV2 and TRBJ2-2; D uncertain. The CDR3 has 15 amino acids. From germline, CDR1 is SNHLY and CDR2 FYNNEI. Trimming pared 1 base from V and 0 bases from J, leaving 6 bases between. The CDR3 DNA is TGTGCCAGCAGTGAAGTACACCCGAACACCGGGGAGCTGTTTTTT. Protein product: CASSEVHPNTGELFF.

This chain uses TRBV5-1 with TRBJ2-5, with 7 bases that match TRBD2. The J segment lost 1 base and the V segment lost 1 base, leaving 4 bases of the junction unmatched. Germline values: CDR1 SGHRS, CDR2 YFSETQ. The CDR3 length is 15 residues. The CDR3 bases are TGCGCCAGCAGCTTGAGCGGGACGCCCCAAGAGACCCAGTACTTC. Translating it yields CASSLSGTPQETQYF.

The genes are TRBV19 and TRBJ1-3; unclear D gene. Per the germline V gene, CDR1 is LNHDA and CDR2 is SQIVND (reference sequence). V shed 3 bases and J shed 2 bases, with 14 bases lying between them. There are 16 residues in the CDR3. CDR3: CASSMEQSRPGNTIYF. The CDR3 DNA follows: TGTGCCAGTAGTATGGAACAGAGCCGGCCTGGAAACACCATATATTTT.